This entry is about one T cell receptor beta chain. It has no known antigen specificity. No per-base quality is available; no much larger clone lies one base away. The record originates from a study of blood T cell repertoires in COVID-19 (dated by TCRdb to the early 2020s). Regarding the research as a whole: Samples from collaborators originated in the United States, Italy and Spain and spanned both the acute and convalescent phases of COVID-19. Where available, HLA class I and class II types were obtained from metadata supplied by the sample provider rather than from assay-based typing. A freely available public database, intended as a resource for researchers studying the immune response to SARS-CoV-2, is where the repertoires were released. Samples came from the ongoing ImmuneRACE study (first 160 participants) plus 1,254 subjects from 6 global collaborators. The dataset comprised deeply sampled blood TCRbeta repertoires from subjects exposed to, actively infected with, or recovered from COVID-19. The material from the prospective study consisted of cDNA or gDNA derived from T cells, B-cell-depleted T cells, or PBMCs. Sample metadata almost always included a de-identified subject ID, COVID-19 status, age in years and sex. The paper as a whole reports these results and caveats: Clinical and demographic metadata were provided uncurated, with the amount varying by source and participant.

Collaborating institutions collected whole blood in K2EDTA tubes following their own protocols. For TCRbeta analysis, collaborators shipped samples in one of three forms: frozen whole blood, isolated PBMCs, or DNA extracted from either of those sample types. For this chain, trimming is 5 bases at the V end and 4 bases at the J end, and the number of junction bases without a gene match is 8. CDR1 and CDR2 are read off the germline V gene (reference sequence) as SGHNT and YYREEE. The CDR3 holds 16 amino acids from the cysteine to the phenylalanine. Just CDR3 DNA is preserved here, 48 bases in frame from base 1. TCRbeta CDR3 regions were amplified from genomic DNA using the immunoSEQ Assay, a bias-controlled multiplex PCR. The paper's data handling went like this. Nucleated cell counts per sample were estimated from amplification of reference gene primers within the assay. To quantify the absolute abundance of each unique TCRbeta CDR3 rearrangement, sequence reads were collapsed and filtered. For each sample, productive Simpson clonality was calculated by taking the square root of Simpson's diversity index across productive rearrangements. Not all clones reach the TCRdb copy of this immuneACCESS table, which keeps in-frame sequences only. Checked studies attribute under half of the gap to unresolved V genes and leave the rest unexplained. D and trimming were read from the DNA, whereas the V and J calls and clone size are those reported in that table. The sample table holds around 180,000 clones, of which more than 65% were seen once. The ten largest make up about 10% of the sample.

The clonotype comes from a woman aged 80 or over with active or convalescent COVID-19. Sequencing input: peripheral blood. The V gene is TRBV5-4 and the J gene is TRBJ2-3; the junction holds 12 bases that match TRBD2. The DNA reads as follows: TGTGCCAGCAGAAAATGGACTAGCGGGAACGCAGATACGCAGTATTTT. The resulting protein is CASRKWTSGNADTQYF. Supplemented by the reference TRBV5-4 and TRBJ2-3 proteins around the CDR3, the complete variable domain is ETGVTQSPTHLIKTRGQQVTLRCSSQSGHNTVSWYQQALGQGPQFIFQYYREEENGRGNFPPRFSGLQFPNYSSELNVNALELDDSALYLCASRKWTSGNADTQYFGPGTRLTVL.